The 20 T cell receptor beta chains listed next were all sequenced from one sample in a study of T cells in Graves' hyperthyroidism and ophthalmopathy. Amplification targeted TCR beta CDR3 regions from RNA transcripts. The HTBI primer set served for first-round RT-PCR of the TCR CDR3. TCRdb used MiXCR to reprocess the multiplex PCR reads, holding one entry per CDR3 protein. The table has around 250,000 distinct CDR3 sequences, 13% to 15% seen once. The sample was blood. The receptors were gathered from a woman aged 40 to 49 with Graves' hyperthyroidism that later progressed to Graves' ophthalmopathy.

This clonotype was detected many times. This chain joins TRBV28 and TRBJ2-1; 8 nucleotides agree with TRBD2. From germline, CDR1 is MDHEN and CDR2 SYDVKM. The CDR3 spans 17 residues. The V and J ends lost 2 bases and 0 bases, in that order; junction bases with no gene match: 6. CDR3 protein: CASSLSHLAGSYNEQFF. In DNA form, the CDR3 reads TGTGCCAGCAGTTTAAGCCATCTAGCGGGCTCCTACAATGAGCAGTTCTTC.

This clonotype has ten or more counts. The V call is TRBV3-1, the J call TRBJ1-2, with no clear D. Germline CDR1 reads LGHDT; CDR2 reads YNNKEL (reference sequence). The CDR3 runs to 17 residues. V was shortened by 0 bases and J by 2 bases, with 16 bases between the two germline ends. The CDR3 DNA reads TGTGCCAGCAGCCAAGATAGTAAGGGTCGGAGCAACTATGGCTACACCTTC. Protein sequence: CASSQDSKGRSNYGYTF.

This clonotype was seen at least ten times. The V gene is TRBV6-5, the J gene TRBJ2-3; 9 nucleotides line up with TRBD2. This CDR3 is built from 16 residues. With 0 bases clipped from V and 3 bases from J, the junction kept 4 bases outside the gene matches. From germline, CDR1 is MNHEY and CDR2 SVGAGI. CDR3 protein: CASSYSLAGVTDTQYF. The CDR3 DNA sequence: TGTGCCAGCAGTTACTCCTTAGCGGGAGTAACAGATACGCAGTATTTT.

In this sample, this clonotype turned up many times. The junction departs from the called germline gene at one end, perhaps through a read error. V usage is TRBV5-5 and J usage is TRBJ2-1; no firm D call. This CDR3 is 12 amino acids long. The germline V gene has CDR1 SGHKS and CDR2 YYEKEE (reference sequence). CDR3 sequence: CASSYLTDEQSF. The CDR3, as DNA: TGTGCCAGCAGCTACCTGACCGATGAGCAGTCCTTC.

V usage is TRBV4-1 and J usage is TRBJ2-1; the D call may be TRBD1 or TRBD2 (7 bases each). Germline V gives CDR1 MGHRA, CDR2 YSYEKL. V lost 6 bases to trimming and J lost 0 bases, with 15 bases between them. This CDR3 has 16 residues. CDR3 amino acids: CASSGRGTVSYNEQFF. The CDR3 DNA sequence: TGCGCCAGCAGTGGGAGGGGGACAGTCTCCTACAATGAGCAGTTCTTC.

As concerns this clonotype: At one end the junction does not follow the germline gene, possibly because of a read error. The V and J genes are TRBV2 and TRBJ1-6; TRBD1 matches at 7 bases. CDR1 and CDR2 (germline): SNHLY, FYNNEI. The CDR3 has 13 amino acids. This CDR3 is CASREGTVPPLHF. The CDR3 region has the DNA TGTGCCAGCAGGGAAGGGACAGTTCCACCCCTCCACTTT.

Worth noting for this clonotype: A read error may explain this, as a much larger clone is one base away. The rearrangement joins TRBV7-3 to TRBJ2-2; D perhaps matches TRBD2 (6 bases). This CDR3 comprises 16 residues. Germline-derived CDR1 and CDR2 are SGHTA and FQGTGA. Deletions cut 5 bases from V and 2 bases from J, with 15 bases between. CDR3 sequence reads: CASSVSGTPNTGELFF. CDR3 DNA: TGTGCCAGCAGCGTCTCCGGGACTCCCAACACCGGGGAGCTGTTTTTT.

This clonotype was counted at least ten times. The V gene is TRBV5-5, the J gene TRBJ2-7, with 11 bases fitting TRBD2. CDR1 is SGHKS, CDR2 YYEKEE, per germline (reference sequence). The V and J ends lost 3 bases and 4 bases, in that order; junction bases with no gene match: 9. This CDR3 has 16 amino acids. In nucleotides, the CDR3 is TGTGCCAGCAGCTCCCTGTGGAGGACTAGCGGGTACGAGCAGTACTTC. Protein: CASSSLWRTSGYEQYF. Complete variable domain (other parts from reference TRBV5-5 and TRBJ2-7): DAGVTQSPTHLIKTRGQQVTLRCSPISGHKSVSWYQQVLGQGPQFIFQYYEKEERGRGNFPDRFSARQFPNYSSELNVNALLLGDSALYLCASSSLWRTSGYEQYFGPGTRLTVT.

The J gene is TRBJ1-1, the V gene TRBV3-1; the match to TRBD1 covers 7 bases. J was trimmed by 6 bases and V by 3 bases; bases with no gene match: 13. CDR3 length: 16 residues. The germline gives CDR1 LGHDT, CDR2 YNNKEL (reference sequence). Here the CDR3 DNA reads TGTGCCAGCAGCCAGGTGGGCGGGCAGGGGGGTGCTGAAGCTTTCTTT. Its translation is CASSQVGGQGGAEAFF.

The sample holds many counts of this clonotype. The V call is TRBV28, the J call TRBJ2-3, with 8 bases fitting TRBD1. Looked up from germline, CDR1 is MDHEN and CDR2 is SYDVKM. J was trimmed by 1 base and V by 5 bases; bases with no gene match: 17. The CDR3 contains 19 residues. In nucleotides, the CDR3 is TGTGCCAGCAGTCCCAACAGGGGGTCGGGAAAGCGGGGCACAGATACGCAGTATTTT. It encodes CASSPNRGSGKRGTDTQYF.

This clonotype was observed at least ten times. The V and J genes are TRBV28 and TRBJ2-6, with a tentative D call TRBD1 (5 bases). The CDR3 has 16 amino acids. The V gene's germline CDR1 is MDHEN and CDR2 SYDVKM. Trimming cost V 4 bases and J 4 bases, with 14 bases left between them. The CDR3 spells CASSWGWGTGANVLTF. The CDR3 DNA reads as TGTGCCAGCAGTTGGGGCTGGGGAACGGGGGCCAACGTCCTGACTTTC.

There are many counts of this clonotype. This chain connects TRBV5-1 to TRBJ2-7, with 12 bases matching TRBD2. V shed 4 bases, J shed 6 bases, and the junction held 14 bases outside the gene matches. In germline, CDR1 is SGHRS, CDR2 YFSETQ. This CDR3 region has 17 residues. The DNA of the CDR3 is TGCGCCAGCAGCCCAAGGCCGGGACTAGCGGGTCCCCTCGAGCAGTACTTC. It codes for CASSPRPGLAGPLEQYF. Full variable domain (missing parts from reference TRBV5-1 and TRBJ2-7): KAGVTQTPRYLIKTRGQQVTLSCSPISGHRSVSWYQQTPGQGLQFLFEYFSETQRNKGNFPGRFSGRQFSNSRSEMNVSTLELGDSALYLCASSPRPGLAGPLEQYFGPGTRLTVT.

This chain links TRBV11-2 with TRBJ1-1, with 8 bases aligning to TRBD1. V was pared by 0 bases and J by 4 bases, with 1 base of the junction left unmatched. Germline V lookup: CDR1 SGHAT, CDR2 FQNNGV. The CDR3 length is 14 residues. The CDR3 DNA reads TGTGCCAGCAGCTTAGACAGGGGGCGCACTGAAGCTTTCTTT. Residues: CASSLDRGRTEAFF.

Points on this clonotype: A much larger clone lies a single base off, so this may be a read error. CDR3 DNA sequence: TGTGCCAGCAGCCTGGACAGGAGCCAGCCCCAGCATTTT. Translated, it gives CASSLDRSQPQHF. The gene calls are TRBV5-6 and TRBJ1-5; 7 bases map to TRBD1. Germline CDR1 and CDR2: SGHDT and YYEEEE. The CDR3 totals 13 residues. Trimming removed 4 bases from V and 7 bases from J; junction bases left unmatched: 5.

This clonotype was observed at least ten times. The chain combines TRBV18 with TRBJ1-1; TRBD1 aligns across 12 bases. Germline CDR1 and CDR2: KGHSH and LQKENI. V lost 8 bases to trimming and J lost 1 base; unmatched junction nucleotides: 5. This CDR3 contains 15 residues. The CDR3 nucleotides read TGTGCCAGCGCGGGGACAGGGGGCGAGAACACTGAAGCTTTCTTT. Protein sequence: CASAGTGGENTEAFF.

This clonotype was seen repeatedly, ten times or more. The V gene is TRBV29-1, the J gene TRBJ2-5; possibly TRBD2 for D (5 bases). CDR1 is SQVTM, CDR2 ANQGSEA, per germline. This CDR3 comprises 13 residues. V lost 6 bases and J lost 5, with 16 bases in between. The CDR3 loop reads CSVPQRAGETQYF. CDR3 nucleotides: TGCAGCGTCCCCCAGAGGGCCGGCGAGACCCAGTACTTC.

This clonotype was seen many times. Written as DNA, the CDR3 is TGTGCCAGCAGCCGAACACTTCTACGACAGGGGGCTTTACAGCCCCAGCATTTT. Translating gives CASSRTLLRQGALQPQHF. This chain connects TRBV28 to TRBJ1-5, with TRBD1 matching 10 bases. Trimming removed 6 bases from V and 7 bases from J; junction bases left unmatched: 18. This CDR3 has 18 residues. The V gene's germline CDR1 is MDHEN and CDR2 SYDVKM.

This clonotype has at least ten counts. The V gene is TRBV6-1, the J gene TRBJ2-3; weak D call: TRBD2 (5 bases). The V end was cut by 7 bases, the J end by 4 bases, with 9 bases between. Germline CDR1 and CDR2: MNHNS and SASEGT. The CDR3 consists of 12 residues. The CDR3 bases are TGTGCCAGCAATTGGGGAGCAGATACGCAGTATTTT. It translates to CASNWGADTQYF.

This clonotype appeared many times. CDR3 DNA: TGCGCCAGCAGCCAAGGTTGGCGCCTAGCGGAGATGAGCTCCTACAATGAGCAGTTCTTC. Translated, it gives CASSQGWRLAEMSSYNEQFF. The J gene is TRBJ2-1, the V gene TRBV4-1; 7 bases are shared with TRBD2. Germline CDR1 and CDR2: MGHRA and YSYEKL. The ends lost 1 base at V and 0 bases at J; junction bases unmatched: 15. The CDR3 has 20 amino acids.

This clonotype was found a few times. The chain carries TRBV4-1 and TRBJ1-1, with no clear D. Germline-derived CDR1 and CDR2 are MGHRA and YSYEKL. CDR3 length equals 14 residues. Trimming removed 2 bases at V and 1 base at J, with 8 bases between. The CDR3 loop is CASSQTAGNTEAFF. The CDR3 DNA reads as TGCGCCAGCAGCCAAACTGCAGGGAACACTGAAGCTTTCTTT.